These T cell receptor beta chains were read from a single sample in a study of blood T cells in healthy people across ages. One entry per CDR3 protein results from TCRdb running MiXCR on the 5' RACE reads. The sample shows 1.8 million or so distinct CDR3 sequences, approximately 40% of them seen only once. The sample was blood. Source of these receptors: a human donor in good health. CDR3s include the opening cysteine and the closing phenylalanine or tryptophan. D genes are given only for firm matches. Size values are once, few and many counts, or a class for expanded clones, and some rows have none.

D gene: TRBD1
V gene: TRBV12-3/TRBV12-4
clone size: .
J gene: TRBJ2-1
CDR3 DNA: TGTGCCAGCAGTCTGGACAGGGTTTTCAAGTTCTTC
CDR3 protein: CASSLDRVFKFF

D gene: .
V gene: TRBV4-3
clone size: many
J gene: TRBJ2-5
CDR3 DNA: TGCGCCAGCAGCCAAGATATGGGGCAAGAGACCCAGTACTTC
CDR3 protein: CASSQDMGQETQYF

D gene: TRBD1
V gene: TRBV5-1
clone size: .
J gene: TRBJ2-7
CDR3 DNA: TGCGCCAGCAGCGTAGACAGGGGCGAGCAGTACTTC
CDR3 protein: CASSVDRGEQYF

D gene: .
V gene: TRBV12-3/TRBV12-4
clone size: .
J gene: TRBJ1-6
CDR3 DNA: TGTGCCAGCAGTTTGCCTGGGAGAGGACCCCTCCACTTT
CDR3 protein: CASSLPGRGPLHF

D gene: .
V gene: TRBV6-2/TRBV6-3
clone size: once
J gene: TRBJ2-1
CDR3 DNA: TGTGCCAGCAGTTATTTGACTTCTGAGCAGTTCTTC
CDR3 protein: CASSYLTSEQFF

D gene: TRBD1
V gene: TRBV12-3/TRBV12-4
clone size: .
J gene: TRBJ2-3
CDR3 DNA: TGTGCCAGCAGTTCTACATTGGGACAGGGAAACACAGATACGCAGTATTTT
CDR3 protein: CASSSTLGQGNTDTQYF

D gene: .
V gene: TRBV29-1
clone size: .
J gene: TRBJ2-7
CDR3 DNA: TGCAGCGTACAATCGGACGGCTCCTACGAGCAGTACTTC
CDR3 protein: CSVQSDGSYEQYF

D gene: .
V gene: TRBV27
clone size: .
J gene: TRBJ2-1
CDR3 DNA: TGTGCCAGCTCCCCGGGCCCGTCCTACGAGCAGTTCTTC
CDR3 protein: CASSPGPSYEQFF

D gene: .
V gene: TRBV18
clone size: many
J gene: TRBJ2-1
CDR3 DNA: TGTGCCAGCTCACCACCGGCTACCAACAATGAGCAGTTCTTC
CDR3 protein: CASSPPATNNEQFF

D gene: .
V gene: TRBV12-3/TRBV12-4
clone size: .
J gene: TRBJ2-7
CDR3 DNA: TGTGCCAGCAGTTCCCAGGGACCTCCTGAGCAGTACTTC
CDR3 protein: CASSSQGPPEQYF

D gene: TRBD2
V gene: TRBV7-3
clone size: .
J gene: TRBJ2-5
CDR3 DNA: TGTGCCAGCAGCTTAAATAGCGGGGGTCCCCAAGAGACCCAGTACTTC
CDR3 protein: CASSLNSGGPQETQYF

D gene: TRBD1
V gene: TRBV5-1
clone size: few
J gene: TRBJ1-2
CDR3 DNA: TGCGCCAGCAGCTTTGATACAGGGGTGGAAGGCTACACCTTC
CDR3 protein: CASSFDTGVEGYTF

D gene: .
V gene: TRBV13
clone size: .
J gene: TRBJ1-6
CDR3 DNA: TGTGCCAGCTCGAAAGAACCTCAGCATAATTCACCCCTCCACTTT
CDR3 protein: CASSKEPQHNSPLHF

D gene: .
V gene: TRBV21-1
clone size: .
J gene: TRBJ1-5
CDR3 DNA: TGTGCCAGCAGCCAGCATCAGCCCCAGCATTTT
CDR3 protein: CASSQHQPQHF

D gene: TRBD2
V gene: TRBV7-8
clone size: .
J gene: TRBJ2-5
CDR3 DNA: TGTGCCAGCAGCTTAGCCCCAGCGGAGGCTAGCGGGGCTTTTCTCGCCCAGACCCAGTACTTC
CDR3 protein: CASSLAPAEASGAFLAQTQYF

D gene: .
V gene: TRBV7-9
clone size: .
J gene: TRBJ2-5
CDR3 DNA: TGTGTCAGCAGCTTCATGGGGGGCTTGGAGACCCAGTACTTC
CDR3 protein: CVSSFMGGLETQYF

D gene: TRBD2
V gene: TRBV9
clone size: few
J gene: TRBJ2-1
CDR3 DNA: TGTGCCAGCAGCGTAGGGGGGGGTACCTCCTACAATGAGCAGTTCTTC
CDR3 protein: CASSVGGGTSYNEQFF

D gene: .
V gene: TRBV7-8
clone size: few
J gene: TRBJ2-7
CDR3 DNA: TGTGCCAGCAGCTTAGGAGGGGGGATCGGGCGCTACGAGCAGTACTTC
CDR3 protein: CASSLGGGIGRYEQYF

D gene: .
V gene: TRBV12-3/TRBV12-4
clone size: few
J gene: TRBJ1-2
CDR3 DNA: TGTGCCAGCAGTCGATCGCAGGGTATTAACTATGGCTACACCTTC
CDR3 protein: CASSRSQGINYGYTF

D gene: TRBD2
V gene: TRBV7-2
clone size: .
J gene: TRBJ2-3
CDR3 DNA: TGTGCCAGCAGCTATCGACTAGCGGGGACAGATACGCAGTATTTT
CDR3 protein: CASSYRLAGTDTQYF

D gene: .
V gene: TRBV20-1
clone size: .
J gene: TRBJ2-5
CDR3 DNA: TGCAGTGCTACGGCAGGTTTTCAAGAGACCCAGTACTTC
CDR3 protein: CSATAGFQETQYF

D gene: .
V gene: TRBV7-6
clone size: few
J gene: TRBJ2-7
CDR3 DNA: TGTGCCAGCAGCTTAGTTTACGGGGGTACCTACGAGCAGTACTTC
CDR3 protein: CASSLVYGGTYEQYF

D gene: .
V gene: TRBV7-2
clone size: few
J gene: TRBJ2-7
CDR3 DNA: TGTGCCAGCAGCTTAGTCGCTGGAGGAGGAATCGACGAGCAGTACTTC
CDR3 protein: CASSLVAGGGIDEQYF

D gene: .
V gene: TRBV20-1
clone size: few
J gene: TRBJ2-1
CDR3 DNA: TGCAGTGCTAGAGACACGAAGGTCTCCTACAATGAGCAGTTCTTC
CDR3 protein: CSARDTKVSYNEQFF

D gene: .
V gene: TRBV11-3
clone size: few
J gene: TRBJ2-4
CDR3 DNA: TGTGCCAGCAGCTTAGCCAGTTTAAGAACAGACCGTGGCATTCAGTACTTC
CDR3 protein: CASSLASLRTDRGIQYF

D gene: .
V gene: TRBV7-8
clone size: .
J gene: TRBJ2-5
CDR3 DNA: TGTGCCAGCAGCTTCCTACTCGAGACCCAGTACTTC
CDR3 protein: CASSFLLETQYF

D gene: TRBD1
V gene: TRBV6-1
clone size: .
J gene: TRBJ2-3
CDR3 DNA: TGTGCCAGCAGTCCAGGGGGCTTTTTGGCAGATACGCAGTATTTT
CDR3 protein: CASSPGGFLADTQYF

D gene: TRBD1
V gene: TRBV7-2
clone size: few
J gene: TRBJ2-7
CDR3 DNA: TGTGCCAGCAGCTTAGAGTCCATCCGACAGGGCACCTACGAGCAGTACTTC
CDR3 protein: CASSLESIRQGTYEQYF